This passage covers 13 T cell receptor beta chains from one sample sequenced in a study of PD-L1 blockade in urothelial cancer (dated by TCRdb to about 2017). The method was the immunoSEQ multiplex PCR assay. TCRdb retrieved this table from immuneACCESS and kept in-frame rearrangements only. Not all clones are present; in checked studies, unresolved V genes account for under half, and no reason is known for the remainder. The table for this sample lists tens of thousands of clones; around 85% of them were counted only once. The ten biggest clones cover about 15% of the sample. The time point label for this specimen denotes: pretreatment peripheral blood. The material was PBMCs, obtained around atezolizumab (anti-PD-L1) treatment. The receptors originated from a man in his 60s with urothelial cancer.

The chain joins TRBV6-1 to TRBJ1-6, with a tentative D call TRBD1 (6 bases). Trimming left V 3 bases short and J 8 bases short, with 11 bases between. The V gene's germline CDR1 is MNHNS and CDR2 SASEGT. CDR3 size: 14 residues. CDR3 coding DNA: TGTGCCAGCAGTGAGGTACAGGGTCATTCACCCCTCCACTTT. This translates into CASSEVQGHSPLHF.

This chain's CDR3 is CASSTYRGREQYF. In DNA form, the CDR3 reads TGTGCCAGCAGCACGTACAGGGGGCGCGAGCAGTACTTC. V usage is TRBV5-6 and J usage is TRBJ2-7; TRBD1 matches at 9 bases. This CDR3 is 13 amino acids long. Germline V gene sequence: CDR1 SGHDT, CDR2 YYEEEE. J gave up 6 bases and V 4 bases, and 5 bases lay outside the gene matches.

The chain recombines TRBV18 with TRBJ2-5; 8 positions match TRBD1. V shed 3 bases and J 1 base; nucleotides not matched to a gene: 4. The CDR3 covers 15 residues. Germline V lookup: CDR1 KGHSH, CDR2 LQKENI. The CDR3 region is CASSPRTGTQETQYF. The DNA of the CDR3 is TGTGCCAGCTCACCGCGGACAGGGACCCAAGAGACCCAGTACTTC.

This clone has a handful of counts. The sample carries other DNA sequences with the same CDR3. The V gene is TRBV7-2, the J gene TRBJ2-7; unclear D gene. This CDR3 has 15 residues. The germline V gene encodes CDR1 SGHTA and CDR2 FQGNSA. V gave up 6 bases and J gave up 1 base, with 16 bases separating them. CDR3: CASSLGGPLSYEQYF. In DNA, the CDR3 is TGTGCCAGCAGTTTGGGTGGGCCATTATCCTACGAGCAGTACTTC.

The CDR3 here is CASTRTGWFNQPQHF. CDR3 coding DNA: TGTGCCAGCACGCGGACAGGGTGGTTCAATCAGCCCCAGCATTTT. The chain joins TRBV28 to TRBJ1-5; 8 nucleotides agree with TRBD1. This CDR3 is built from 15 residues. CDR1 and CDR2 from the germline V gene are MDHEN and SYDVKM. The V and J ends lost 7 bases and 3 bases, in that order; junction bases with no gene match: 8.

This sequence joins TRBV7-8 and TRBJ2-5; TRBD1 matches 7 bases. This CDR3 region has 14 residues. The V segment lost 5 bases and the J segment 4 bases; nucleotides outside the gene matches: 7. Germline CDR1 reads SGHVS; CDR2 reads FQNEAQ. CDR3 DNA: TGTGCCAGCAGCGAGCCGACAGGGATAGAGACCCAGTACTTC. This codes for CASSEPTGIETQYF.

The chain joins TRBV7-4 to TRBJ1-5, with TRBD1 matching 7 bases. J was trimmed by 0 bases and V by 4 bases; bases with no gene match: 15. Germline-derived CDR1 and CDR2 are SGHVT and SQSDAQ. The CDR3 totals 19 residues. The CDR3 DNA is TGTGCCAGCAGCTCATACTCTAGGACAGGAGAGTATAGCAATCAGCCCCAGCATTTT. Translating it yields CASSSYSRTGEYSNQPQHF.

The V and J genes are TRBV27 and TRBJ1-1; perhaps TRBD1 as D (6 bases). The germline CDR1 and CDR2 sequences are MNHEY and SMNVEV (reference sequence). Trimming cost V 3 bases and J 3 bases, with 11 bases left between them. The CDR3 sequence is 14 residues long. CDR3 nucleotide sequence: TGTGCCAGCAGTTTGGGGGGGCCGGACACTGAAGCTTTCTTT. Encoded protein: CASSLGGPDTEAFF.

The chain combines TRBV19 with TRBJ2-2; 13 bases align to TRBD2. The J segment lost 1 base and the V segment lost 4 bases, leaving 3 bases of the junction unmatched. The CDR3 totals 17 residues. Germline lookup yields CDR1 LNHDA and CDR2 SQIVND (reference sequence). The CDR3: CASSNGLAGENTGELFF. The CDR3 DNA sequence: TGTGCCAGTAGTAACGGACTAGCGGGGGAGAACACCGGGGAGCTGTTTTTT. Based on the CDR3 plus reference TRBV19 and TRBJ2-2, the full variable domain is DGGITQSPKYLFRKEGQNVTLSCEQNLNHDAMYWYRQDPGQGLRLIYYSQIVNDFQKGDIAEGYSVSREKKESFPLTVTSAQKNPTAFYLCASSNGLAGENTGELFFGEGSRLTVL.

The chain recombines TRBV5-1 with TRBJ2-7; tentatively, D is TRBD1 (6 bases). The CDR3 is 14 amino acids. With 3 bases removed from V and 1 base from J, the gap between germline ends came to 11 bases. CDR1 is SGHRS and CDR2 is YFSETQ in the germline V gene. The DNA of the CDR3 is TGCGCCAGCAGCTGGGACAACCTTTCCTACGAGCAGTACTTC. This translates into CASSWDNLSYEQYF.

This chain uses TRBV9 with TRBJ2-3; D is unresolved. V shed 3 bases and J shed 0 bases, with 8 bases lying between them. CDR1 and CDR2 (germline): SGDLS, YYNGEE. This CDR3 region has 14 residues. The CDR3 spells CASSELSSTDTQYF. CDR3 bases: TGTGCCAGCAGCGAGCTCTCTAGCACAGATACGCAGTATTTT.

The rearrangement links TRBV9 to TRBJ1-1, with a weak D call TRBD1 (5 bases). The germline CDR1 and CDR2 sequences are SGDLS and YYNGEE. The CDR3 loop spans 13 amino acids. V lost 4 bases, J lost 7 bases, and 14 bases lay in between. This CDR3 reads CASSMDTVGEAFF. The CDR3 region has the DNA TGTGCCAGCAGCATGGACACGGTCGGTGAAGCTTTCTTT.

This sequence joins TRBV4-3 and TRBJ1-6; D gene ambiguous. The CDR3 consists of 14 residues. From germline, CDR1 is LGHNA and CDR2 YSLEER. The V gene lost 1 base and the J gene lost 7 bases, with 8 bases spanning the gap. Here the CDR3 DNA reads TGCGCCAGCAGCCAAGGGAGAGCAAATTCACCCCTCCACTTT. Its protein is CASSQGRANSPLHF.